This TCR beta chain is drawn from a study of human T cells and chemical hapten exposure. Looking at the study overall: Cases of alopecia areata, totalis or universalis occurred in a predominantly female patient group.

This clonotype has just a few counts. TCRdb ran MiXCR on the RACE reads and lists one entry per CDR3 protein. This table has about 140,000 distinct CDR3 sequences, 10% to 15% appearing once. Documented time point: patch test 2, 6 weeks after DPC sensitization. Treatment defined: therapeutic diphenylcyclopropenone sensitization with weekly scalp DPC. The authors' total RNA extraction used unfractionated whole blood. The receptor's source is a woman in her 50s with alopecia areata. Some clones in this sample may be carry-over from other donors' samples. The specimen comprised whole blood, sampled in connection with sensitization to the hapten diphenylcyclopropenone (DPC).

The CDR3 loop is CATSSRGTGFTLAASYEQYF. The CDR3 DNA sequence: TGTGCCACCAGCAGTCGGGGCACAGGTTTTACTCTAGCGGCCTCATACGAGCAGTACTTC. This chain links TRBV15 with TRBJ2-7; TRBD2 matches at 7 bases. Germline V gene sequence: CDR1 LNHNV, CDR2 YYDKDF (reference sequence). This CDR3 contains 20 residues. V trimming: 3 bases; J trimming: 4 bases; junction bases outside the gene matches: 24.